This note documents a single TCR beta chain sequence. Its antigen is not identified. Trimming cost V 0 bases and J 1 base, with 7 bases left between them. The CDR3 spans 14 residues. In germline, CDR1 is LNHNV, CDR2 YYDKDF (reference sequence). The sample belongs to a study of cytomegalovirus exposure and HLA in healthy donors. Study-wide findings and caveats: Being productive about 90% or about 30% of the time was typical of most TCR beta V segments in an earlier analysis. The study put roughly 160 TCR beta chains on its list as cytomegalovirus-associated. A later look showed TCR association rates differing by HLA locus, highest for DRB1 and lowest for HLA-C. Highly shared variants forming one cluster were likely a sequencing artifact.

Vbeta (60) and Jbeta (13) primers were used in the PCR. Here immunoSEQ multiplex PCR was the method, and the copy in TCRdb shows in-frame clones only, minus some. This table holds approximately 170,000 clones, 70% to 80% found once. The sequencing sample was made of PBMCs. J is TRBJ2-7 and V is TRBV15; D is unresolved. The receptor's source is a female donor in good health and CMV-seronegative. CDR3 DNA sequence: TGTGCCACCAGCAGAGATCGAGGTTCCTACGAGCAGTACTTC. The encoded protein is CATSRDRGSYEQYF.